This TCR beta chain was sequenced during a study of CD8 T cells in ankylosing spondylitis. Overall study results and limits: Clones linked to disease, bearing a CD8+ phenotype, were relatively rare in peripheral blood. Reportedly, matched ankylosing spondylitis synovial fluid was significantly enriched for disease-linked clones. Characteristic, it appeared, of ankylosing spondylitis blood was a TCR beta motif of about eight highly homologous variants.

Libraries of TCR beta came from quantitative 5'-RACE with molecular barcodes. TCRdb re-called the 5' RACE reads with MiXCR, one entry per CDR3 protein. The data contain fewer than 550,000 distinct CDR3 sequences, about 5.4% of them singletons. This clonotype was counted at least ten times. Its antigen is still unknown. With 1 base removed from V and 6 bases from J, the gap between germline ends came to 7 bases. CDR1 LGHDT and CDR2 YNNKEL come from the germline V gene (reference sequence). The CDR3 loop spans 12 amino acids. This rearrangement joins TRBV3-1 to TRBJ2-7; the D is unclear. The source material was blood, either unsorted or a sorted T cell fraction (not recorded which). This TCR was sampled from a male donor with ankylosing spondylitis. The CDR3 bases are TGTGCCAGCAGCCAAGTCGCGGTCGAGCAGTACTTC. Its protein is CASSQVAVEQYF.